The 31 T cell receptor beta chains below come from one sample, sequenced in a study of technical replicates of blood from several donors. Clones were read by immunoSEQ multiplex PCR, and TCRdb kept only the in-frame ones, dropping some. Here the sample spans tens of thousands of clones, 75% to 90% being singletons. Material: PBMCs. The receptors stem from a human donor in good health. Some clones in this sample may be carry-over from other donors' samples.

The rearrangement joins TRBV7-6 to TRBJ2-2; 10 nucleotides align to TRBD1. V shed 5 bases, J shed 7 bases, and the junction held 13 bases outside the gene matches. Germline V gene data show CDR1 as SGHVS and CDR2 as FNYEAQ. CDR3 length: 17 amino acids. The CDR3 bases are TGTGCCAGCAGCCGTATAGACAGGGGGCGAAGAAACGGGGAGCTGTTTTTT. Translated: CASSRIDRGRRNGELFF.

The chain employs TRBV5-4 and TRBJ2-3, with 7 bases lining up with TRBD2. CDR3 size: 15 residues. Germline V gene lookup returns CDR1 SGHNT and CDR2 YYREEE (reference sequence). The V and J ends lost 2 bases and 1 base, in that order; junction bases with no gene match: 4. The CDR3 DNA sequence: TGTGCCAGCAGCTTCAGTCTAGCGGGCACAGATACGCAGTATTTT. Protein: CASSFSLAGTDTQYF.

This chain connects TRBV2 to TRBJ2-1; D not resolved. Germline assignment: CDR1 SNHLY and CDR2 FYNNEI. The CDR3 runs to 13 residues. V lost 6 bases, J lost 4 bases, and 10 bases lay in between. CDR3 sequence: CASSIRLYNEQFF. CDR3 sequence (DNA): TGTGCCAGCAGCATCCGTCTATACAATGAGCAGTTCTTC.

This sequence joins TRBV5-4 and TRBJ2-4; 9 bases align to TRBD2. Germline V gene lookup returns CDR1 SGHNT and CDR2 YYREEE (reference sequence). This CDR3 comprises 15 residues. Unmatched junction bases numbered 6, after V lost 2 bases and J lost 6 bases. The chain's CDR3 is CASSFWGGGANIQYF. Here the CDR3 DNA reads TGTGCCAGCAGCTTTTGGGGCGGGGGGGCAAACATTCAGTACTTC.

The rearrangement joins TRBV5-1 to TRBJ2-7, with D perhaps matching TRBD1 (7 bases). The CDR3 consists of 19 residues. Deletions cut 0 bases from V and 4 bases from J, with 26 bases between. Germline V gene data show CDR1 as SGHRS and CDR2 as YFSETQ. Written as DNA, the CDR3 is TGCGCCAGCAGCTTGGCCCCCGCGCTAACCAGGGGGGCAGCATACGAGCAGTACTTC. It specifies CASSLAPALTRGAAYEQYF.

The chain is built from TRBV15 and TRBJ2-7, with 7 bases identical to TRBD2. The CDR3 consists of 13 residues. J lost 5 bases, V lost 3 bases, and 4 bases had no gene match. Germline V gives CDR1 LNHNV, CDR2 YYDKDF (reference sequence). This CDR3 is CATSSRLADEQYF. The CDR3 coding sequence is TGTGCCACCAGCAGTAGACTAGCTGACGAGCAGTACTTC. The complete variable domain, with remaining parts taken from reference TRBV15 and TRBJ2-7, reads DAMVIQNPRYQVTQFGKPVTLSCSQTLNHNVMYWYQQKSSQAPKLLFHYYDKDFNNEADTPDNFQSRRPNTSFCFLDIRSPGLGDTAMYLCATSSRLADEQYFGPGTRLTVT.

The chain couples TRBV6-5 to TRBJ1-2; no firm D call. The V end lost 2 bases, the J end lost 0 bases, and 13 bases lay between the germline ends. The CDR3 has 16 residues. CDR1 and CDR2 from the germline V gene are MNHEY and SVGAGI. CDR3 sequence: CASSYMGSPTNYGYTF. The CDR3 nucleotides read TGTGCCAGCAGTTACATGGGCAGCCCCACTAACTATGGCTACACCTTC.

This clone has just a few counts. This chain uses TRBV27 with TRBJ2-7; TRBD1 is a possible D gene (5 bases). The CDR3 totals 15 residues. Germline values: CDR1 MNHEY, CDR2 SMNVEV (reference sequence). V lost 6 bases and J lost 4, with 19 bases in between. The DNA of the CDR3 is TGTGCCAGCAGATCGTCCGTTCAGGGTCAATACGAGCAGTACTTC. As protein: CASRSSVQGQYEQYF.

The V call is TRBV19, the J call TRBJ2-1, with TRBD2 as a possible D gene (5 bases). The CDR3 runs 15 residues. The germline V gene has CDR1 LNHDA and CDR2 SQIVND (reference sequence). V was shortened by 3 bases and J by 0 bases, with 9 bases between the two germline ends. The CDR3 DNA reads TGTGCCAGTAGTATGGGAGTAAGCTCCTACAATGAGCAGTTCTTC. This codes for CASSMGVSSYNEQFF.

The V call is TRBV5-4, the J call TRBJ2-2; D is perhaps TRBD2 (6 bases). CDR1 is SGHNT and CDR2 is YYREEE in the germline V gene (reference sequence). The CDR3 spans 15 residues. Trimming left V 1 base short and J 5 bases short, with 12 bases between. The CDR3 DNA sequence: TGTGCCAGCAGCTTGTCGGGGGTCGGGACCGGGGAGCTGTTTTTT. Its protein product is CASSLSGVGTGELFF.

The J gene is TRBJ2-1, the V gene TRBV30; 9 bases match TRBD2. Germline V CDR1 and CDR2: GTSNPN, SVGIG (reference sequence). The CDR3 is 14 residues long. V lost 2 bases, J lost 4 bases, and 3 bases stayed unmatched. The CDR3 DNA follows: TGTGCCTGGAGTCTTAGCGGGAGATACAATGAGCAGTTCTTC. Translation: CAWSLSGRYNEQFF.

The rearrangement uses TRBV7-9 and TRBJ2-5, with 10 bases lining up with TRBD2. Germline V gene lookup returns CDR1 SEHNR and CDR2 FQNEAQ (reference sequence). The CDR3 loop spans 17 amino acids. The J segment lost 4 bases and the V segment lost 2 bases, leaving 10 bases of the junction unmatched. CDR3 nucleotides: TGTGCCAGCAGCTTAAGGATGGCTAGCGGGGGTGCAGAGACCCAGTACTTC. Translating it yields CASSLRMASGGAETQYF.

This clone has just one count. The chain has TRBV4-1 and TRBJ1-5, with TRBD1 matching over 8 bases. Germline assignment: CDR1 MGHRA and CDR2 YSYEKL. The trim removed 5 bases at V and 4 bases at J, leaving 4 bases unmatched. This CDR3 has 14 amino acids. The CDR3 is CASSSQGANQPQHF. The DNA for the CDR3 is TGCGCCAGCAGCTCGCAGGGGGCAAATCAGCCCCAGCATTTT.

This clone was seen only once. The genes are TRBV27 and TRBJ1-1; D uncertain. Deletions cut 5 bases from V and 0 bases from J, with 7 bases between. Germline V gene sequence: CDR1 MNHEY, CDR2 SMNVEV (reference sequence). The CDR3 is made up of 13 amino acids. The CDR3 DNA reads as TGTGCCAGCAGTCATACTGTGAACACTGAAGCTTTCTTT. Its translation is CASSHTVNTEAFF.

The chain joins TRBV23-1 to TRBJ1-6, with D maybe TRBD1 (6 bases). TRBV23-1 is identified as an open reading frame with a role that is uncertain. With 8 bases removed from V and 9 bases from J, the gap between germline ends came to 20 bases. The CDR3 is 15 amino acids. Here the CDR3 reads CASAHRVDFISPLHF. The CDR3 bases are TGCGCCAGCGCCCACAGGGTGGACTTTATTTCACCCCTCCACTTT.

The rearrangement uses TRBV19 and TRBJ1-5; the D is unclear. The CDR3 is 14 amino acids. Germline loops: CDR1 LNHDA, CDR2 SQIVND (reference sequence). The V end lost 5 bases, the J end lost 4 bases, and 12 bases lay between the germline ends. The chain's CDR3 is CASSLGHRNQPQHF. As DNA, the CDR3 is TGTGCCAGTAGTTTGGGCCACCGGAATCAGCCCCAGCATTTT.

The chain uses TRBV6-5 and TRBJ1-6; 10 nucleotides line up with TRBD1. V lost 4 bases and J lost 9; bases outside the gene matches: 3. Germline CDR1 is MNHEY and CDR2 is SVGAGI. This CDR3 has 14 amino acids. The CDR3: CASSSGQGLSPLHF. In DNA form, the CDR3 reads TGTGCCAGCAGTTCGGGACAGGGGCTTTCACCCCTCCACTTT.

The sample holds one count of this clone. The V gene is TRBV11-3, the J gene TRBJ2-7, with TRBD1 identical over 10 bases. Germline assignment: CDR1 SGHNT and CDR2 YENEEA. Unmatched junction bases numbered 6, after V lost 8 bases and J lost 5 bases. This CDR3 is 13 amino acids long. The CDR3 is CASSQTGGDEQYF. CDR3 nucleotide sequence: TGTGCCAGCTCCCAGACAGGGGGCGACGAGCAGTACTTC.

CDR3 residues: CASSQGTQGPGALNTIYF. The CDR3 DNA is TGTGCCAGCAGCCAAGGTACCCAGGGCCCAGGGGCCCTAAACACCATATATTTT. V usage is TRBV4-2 and J usage is TRBJ1-3, with D maybe TRBD1 (6 bases). The CDR3 runs to 18 residues. The V end lost 1 base, the J end lost 6 bases, and 22 bases lay between the germline ends. The germline V gene encodes CDR1 LGHNA and CDR2 YNFKEQ.

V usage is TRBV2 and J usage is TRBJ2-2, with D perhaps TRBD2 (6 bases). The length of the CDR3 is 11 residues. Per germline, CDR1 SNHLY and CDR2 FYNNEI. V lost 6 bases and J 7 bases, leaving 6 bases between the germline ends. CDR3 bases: TGTGCCAGCAGGGGGGGCGGGGAGCTGTTTTTT. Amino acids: CASRGGGELFF.

The CDR3 DNA reads as TGTGCCATCAGTGAAAAGCTTTCCTCCTACGAGCAGTACTTC. This gives the protein CAISEKLSSYEQYF. The chain has TRBV10-3 and TRBJ2-7; no clear D. Germline CDR1 is ENHRY and CDR2 is SYGVKD. The CDR3 has 14 residues. Trimming pared 3 bases from V and 0 bases from J, leaving 9 bases between.

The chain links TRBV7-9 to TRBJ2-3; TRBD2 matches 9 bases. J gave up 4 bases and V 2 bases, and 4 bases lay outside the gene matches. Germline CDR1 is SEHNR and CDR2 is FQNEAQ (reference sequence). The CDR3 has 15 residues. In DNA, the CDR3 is TGTGCCAGCAGCTTAAGGCGGGGGGGGGCAGATACGCAGTATTTT. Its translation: CASSLRRGGADTQYF.

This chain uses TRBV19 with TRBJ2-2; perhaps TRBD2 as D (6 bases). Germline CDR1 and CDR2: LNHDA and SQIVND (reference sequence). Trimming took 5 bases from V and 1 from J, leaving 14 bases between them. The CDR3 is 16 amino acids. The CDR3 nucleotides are TGTGCCAGTAGTCATGCGGGGCGGAAGAACACCGGGGAGCTGTTTTTT. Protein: CASSHAGRKNTGELFF.

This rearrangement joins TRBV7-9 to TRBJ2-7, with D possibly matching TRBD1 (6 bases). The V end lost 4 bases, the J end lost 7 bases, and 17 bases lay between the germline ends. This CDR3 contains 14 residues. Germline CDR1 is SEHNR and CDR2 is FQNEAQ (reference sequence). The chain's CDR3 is CASSSGQSPREQYF. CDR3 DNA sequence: TGTGCCAGCAGCTCCGGACAGTCCCCGAGAGAGCAGTACTTC.

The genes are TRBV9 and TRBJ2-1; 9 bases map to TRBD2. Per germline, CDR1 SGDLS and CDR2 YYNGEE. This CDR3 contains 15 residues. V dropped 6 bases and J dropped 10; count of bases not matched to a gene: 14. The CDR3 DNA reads TGTGCCAGCACCACCGGGACTAGCAGTGTCGGGGAGCAGTTCTTC. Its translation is CASTTGTSSVGEQFF.

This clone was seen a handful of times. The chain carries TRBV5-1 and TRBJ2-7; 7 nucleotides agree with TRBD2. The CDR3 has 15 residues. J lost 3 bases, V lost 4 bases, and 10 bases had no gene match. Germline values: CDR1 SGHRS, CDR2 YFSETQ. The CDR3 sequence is CASSAGVLLIYEQYF. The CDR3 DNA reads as TGCGCCAGCAGCGCGGGGGTGTTACTTATCTACGAGCAGTACTTC. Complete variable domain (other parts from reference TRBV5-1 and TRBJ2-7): KAGVTQTPRYLIKTRGQQVTLSCSPISGHRSVSWYQQTPGQGLQFLFEYFSETQRNKGNFPGRFSGRQFSNSRSEMNVSTLELGDSALYLCASSAGVLLIYEQYFGPGTRLTVT.

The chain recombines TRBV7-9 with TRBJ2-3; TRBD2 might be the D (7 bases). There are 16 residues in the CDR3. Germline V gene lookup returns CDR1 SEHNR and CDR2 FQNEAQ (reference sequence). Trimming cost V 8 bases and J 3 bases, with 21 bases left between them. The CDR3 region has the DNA TGTGCCAGCTCTGGCCTAGGGGGGGGCCCGACAGATACGCAGTATTTT. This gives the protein CASSGLGGGPTDTQYF.

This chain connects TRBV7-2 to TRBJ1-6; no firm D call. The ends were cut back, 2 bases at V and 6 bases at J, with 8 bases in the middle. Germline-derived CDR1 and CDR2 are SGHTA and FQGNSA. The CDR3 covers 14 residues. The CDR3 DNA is TGTGCCAGCAGCTTATTAGGGAGTAATTCACCCCTCCACTTT. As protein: CASSLLGSNSPLHF. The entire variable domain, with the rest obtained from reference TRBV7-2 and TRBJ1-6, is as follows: GAGVSQSPSNKVTEKGKDVELRCDPISGHTALYWYRQSLGQGLEFLIYFQGNSAPDKSGLPSDRFSAERTGGSVSTLTIQRTQQEDSAVYLCASSLLGSNSPLHFGNGTRLTVT.

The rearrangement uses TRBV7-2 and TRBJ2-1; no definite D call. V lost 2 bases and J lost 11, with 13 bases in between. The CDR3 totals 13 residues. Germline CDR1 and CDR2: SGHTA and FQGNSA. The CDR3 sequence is CASSLTRYPKQFF. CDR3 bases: TGTGCCAGCAGCTTAACTCGCTACCCCAAGCAGTTCTTC.

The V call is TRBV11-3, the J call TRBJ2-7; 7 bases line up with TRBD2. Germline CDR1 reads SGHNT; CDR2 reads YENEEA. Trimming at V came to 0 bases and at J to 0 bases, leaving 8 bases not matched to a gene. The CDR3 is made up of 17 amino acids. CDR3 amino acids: CASSLDYAGESSYEQYF. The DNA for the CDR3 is TGTGCCAGCAGCTTAGATTACGCGGGAGAGAGCTCCTACGAGCAGTACTTC. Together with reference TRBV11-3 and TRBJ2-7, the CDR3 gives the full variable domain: EAGVVQSPRYKIIEKKQPVAFWCNPISGHNTLYWYLQNLGQGPELLIRYENEEAVDDSQLPKDRFSAERLKGVDSTLKIQPAELGDSAVYLCASSLDYAGESSYEQYFGPGTRLTVT.

CDR3 sequence reads: CASSPTPGQANQPQHF. DNA of the CDR3: TGTGCCAGCAGTCCGACACCGGGACAGGCCAATCAGCCCCAGCATTTT. The chain joins TRBV27 to TRBJ1-5; 8 bases map to TRBD1. Germline CDR1 and CDR2: MNHEY and SMNVEV (reference sequence). The CDR3 sequence is 16 residues long. V shed 5 bases, J shed 3 bases, and the junction held 9 bases outside the gene matches.